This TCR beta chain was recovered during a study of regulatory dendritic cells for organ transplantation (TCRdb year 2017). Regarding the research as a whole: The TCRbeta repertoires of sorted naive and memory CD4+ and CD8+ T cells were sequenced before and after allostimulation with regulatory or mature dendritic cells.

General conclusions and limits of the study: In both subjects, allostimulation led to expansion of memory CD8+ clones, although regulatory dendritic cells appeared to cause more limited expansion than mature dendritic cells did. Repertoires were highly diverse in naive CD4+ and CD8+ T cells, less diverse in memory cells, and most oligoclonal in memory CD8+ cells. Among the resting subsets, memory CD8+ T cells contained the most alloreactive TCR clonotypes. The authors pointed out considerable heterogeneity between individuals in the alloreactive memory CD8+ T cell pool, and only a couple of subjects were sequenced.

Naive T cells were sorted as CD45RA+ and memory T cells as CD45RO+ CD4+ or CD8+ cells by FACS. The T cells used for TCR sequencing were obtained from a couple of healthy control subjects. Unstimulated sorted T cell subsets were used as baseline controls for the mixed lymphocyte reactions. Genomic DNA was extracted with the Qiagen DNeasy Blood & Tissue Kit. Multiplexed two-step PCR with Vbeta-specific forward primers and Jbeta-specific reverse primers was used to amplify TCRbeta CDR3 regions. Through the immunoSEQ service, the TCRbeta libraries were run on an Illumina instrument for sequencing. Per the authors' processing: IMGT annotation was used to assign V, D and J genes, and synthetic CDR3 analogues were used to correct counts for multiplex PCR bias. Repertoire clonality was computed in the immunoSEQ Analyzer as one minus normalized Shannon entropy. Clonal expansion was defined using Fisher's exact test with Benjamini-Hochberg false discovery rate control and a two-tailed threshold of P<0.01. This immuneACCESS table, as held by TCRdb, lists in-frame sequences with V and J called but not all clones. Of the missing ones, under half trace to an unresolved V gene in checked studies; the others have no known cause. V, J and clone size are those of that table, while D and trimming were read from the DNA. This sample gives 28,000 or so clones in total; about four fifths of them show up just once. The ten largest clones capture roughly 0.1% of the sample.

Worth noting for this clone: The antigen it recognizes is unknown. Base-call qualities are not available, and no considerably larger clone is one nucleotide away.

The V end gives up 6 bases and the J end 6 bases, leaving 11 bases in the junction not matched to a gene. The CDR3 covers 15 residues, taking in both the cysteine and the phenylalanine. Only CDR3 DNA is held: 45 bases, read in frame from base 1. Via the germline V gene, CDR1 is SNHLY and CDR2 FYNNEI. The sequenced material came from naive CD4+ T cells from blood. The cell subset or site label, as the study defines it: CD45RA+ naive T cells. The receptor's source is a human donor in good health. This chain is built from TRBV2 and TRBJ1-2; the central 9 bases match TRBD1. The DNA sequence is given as TGTGCCAGCAGGGCAACGACAGGGGGGAGGAATGGCTACACCTTC. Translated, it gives CASRATTGGRNGYTF.